This T cell receptor (beta chain) was observed in a study of blood T cell repertoires in COVID-19. Overall study context: Some COVID-19 samples were acute and others convalescent; all came from the United States, Italy and Spain. PBMCs, B-cell-depleted T cells, or T cells provided the cDNA or gDNA that made up the material.

Original analysis: Nucleated cell counts were estimated from reference gene primer amplification. Libraries were prepared by immunoSEQ multiplex PCR; TCRdb keeps only in-frame clonotypes and omits some of them. The V and J calls and clone size were taken over from that table, and D and trimming were inferred from the DNA. The sample consists of about 230,000 clones, roughly 84% of them appearing once. The V gene's germline CDR1 is SGHRS and CDR2 YFSETQ. The CDR3 sequence is 14 residues long. Trimming removed 3 bases from V and 0 bases from J, with 9 bases in between. This clone turned up a few times. Sample: peripheral blood. This chain links TRBV5-1 with TRBJ1-1; the D gene is possibly TRBD1 (6 bases). This receptor was identified in a man aged 50-60 years with active or convalescent COVID-19. Here the CDR3 reads CASSSDSMNTEAFF. The CDR3 DNA sequence: TGCGCCAGCAGCTCGGACAGCATGAACACTGAAGCTTTCTTT.